Below are 2 T cell receptor beta chains sequenced from a single sample in a study of early T cells in non-severe SARS-CoV-2 infection. TCRdb reprocessed the 5' RACE reads with MiXCR, giving one entry per CDR3 protein. The table records some 40,000 distinct CDR3 sequences, less than 15% of them present only once. The sequencing input was whole blood. These receptors all come from an adult who was a healthcare worker with PCR-confirmed SARS-CoV-2 infection or an uninfected control (not recorded which).

Comment on this clonotype: A much larger clone differs by one base, so this may be a read error. The J gene is TRBJ1-4, the V gene TRBV12-3 or TRBV12-4; no reliable D call. The CDR3 is 15 amino acids. The CDR3 protein is CASSSPGATNEKLLF. CDR3 coding DNA: TGTGCCAGCAGTTCACCGGGTGCAACTAATGAAAAACTGCTTTTT.

This clonotype was seen repeatedly, ten times or more. The rearrangement links TRBV4-1 to TRBJ2-1; 8 bases are a match to TRBD2. With V trimmed by 2 bases and J by 9 bases, 6 bases remained unmatched. This CDR3 spans 14 amino acids. Germline CDR1 MGHRA, CDR2 YSYEKL. The DNA for the CDR3 is TGCGCCAGCAGCCAAACCTGGACTAGCATTGAGCAGTTCTTC. Its protein product is CASSQTWTSIEQFF.